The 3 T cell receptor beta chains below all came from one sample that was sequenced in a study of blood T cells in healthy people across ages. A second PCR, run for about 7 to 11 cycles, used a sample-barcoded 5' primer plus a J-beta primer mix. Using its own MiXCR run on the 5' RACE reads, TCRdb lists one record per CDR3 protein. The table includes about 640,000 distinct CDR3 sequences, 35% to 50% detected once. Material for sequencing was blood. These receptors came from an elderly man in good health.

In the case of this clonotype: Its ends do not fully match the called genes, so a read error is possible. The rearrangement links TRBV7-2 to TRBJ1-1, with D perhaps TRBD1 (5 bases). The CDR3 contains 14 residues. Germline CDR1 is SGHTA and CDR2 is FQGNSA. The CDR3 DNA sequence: TGCGCCGGCAGCTTAGCCGGGGGAAGCACTGAAGCTTTCTTT. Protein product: CAGSLAGGSTEAFF.

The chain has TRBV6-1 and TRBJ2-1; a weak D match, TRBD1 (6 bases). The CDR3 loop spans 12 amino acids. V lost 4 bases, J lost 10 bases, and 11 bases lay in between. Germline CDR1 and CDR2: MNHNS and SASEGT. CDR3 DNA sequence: TGTGCCAGCAGTGTTACAGGGTCCGAGCAGTTCTTC. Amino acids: CASSVTGSEQFF.

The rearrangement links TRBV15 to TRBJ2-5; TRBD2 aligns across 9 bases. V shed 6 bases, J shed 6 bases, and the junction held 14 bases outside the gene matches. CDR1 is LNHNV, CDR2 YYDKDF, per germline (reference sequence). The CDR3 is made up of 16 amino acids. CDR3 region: CATRPEALAGTKTQYF. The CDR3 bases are TGTGCCACCAGACCAGAAGCGCTAGCGGGGACGAAGACCCAGTACTTC.